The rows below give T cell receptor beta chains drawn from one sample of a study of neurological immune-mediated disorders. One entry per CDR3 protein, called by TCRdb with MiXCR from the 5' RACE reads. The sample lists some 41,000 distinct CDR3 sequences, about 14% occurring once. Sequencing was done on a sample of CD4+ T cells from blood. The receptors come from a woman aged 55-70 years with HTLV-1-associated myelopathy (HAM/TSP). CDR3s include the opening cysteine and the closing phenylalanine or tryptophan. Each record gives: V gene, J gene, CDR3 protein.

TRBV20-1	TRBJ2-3	CSARDLGNLNGGLTDTQYF
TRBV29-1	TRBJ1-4	CSVNTQGGKLFF
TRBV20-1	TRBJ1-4	CSARGWGAGNEKLFF
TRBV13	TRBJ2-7	CASSLRPGGEQYF
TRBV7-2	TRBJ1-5	CASPRTRSASQPQHF
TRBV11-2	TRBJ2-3	CASSLALSGGNTQYF
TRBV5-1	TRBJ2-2	CASSLDPGELFF
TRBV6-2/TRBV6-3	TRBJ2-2	CASSYWGASGELFF
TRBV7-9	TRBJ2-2	CASSLGTPGQGRTGELFF
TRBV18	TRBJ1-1	CASSPGLSRRATEAFF
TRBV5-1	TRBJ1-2	CASSSGTSSYGYTF
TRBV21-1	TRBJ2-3	CASSLGRTDTQYF
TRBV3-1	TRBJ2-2	CASSRALGTGNTGELFF
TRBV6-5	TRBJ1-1	CASSPRGTMNTEAFF
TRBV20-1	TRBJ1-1	CSARRDTEAFF
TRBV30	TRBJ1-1	CAASRGGRTEAFF
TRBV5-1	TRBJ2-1	CASSLLGYEQFF
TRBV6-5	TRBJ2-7	CASSPGLRLSSYEQYF
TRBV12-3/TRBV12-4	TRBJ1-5	CASSSTDSGQPQHF
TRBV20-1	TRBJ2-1	CSAPTVSPYNEQFF